This TCR beta chain was identified in a study of post-analysis software for immune sequencing data (dated by TCRdb to the mid-2010s). Turning to the overall study: The recorded disease courses included relapsing-remitting, secondary progressive and progressive-relapsing multiple sclerosis, and some patients had no subtype annotation. A subset of samples was prepared in parallel using single-end sample barcoding, then pooled and co-amplified after Illumina adapter ligation. The patient repertoires were set against about eleven previously published healthy control repertoires from donors whose ages ranged from 6 to 25 years. Results and caveats for the whole study, not just this receptor: The multiple sclerosis patient group was slightly younger than the control group. Direct clustering with F measure revealed strong co-clustering of samples prepared in the same batch, which led to a batch-effect correction. Normalized Chao1 diversity was significantly lower in multiple sclerosis patients than controls, suggesting substantial peripheral T-cell clonal expansion. Significantly higher frequencies in patients than in controls were found for five or six TRBV segments, including TRBV5-6, TRBV5-1 and TRBV20-1.

A distance of 15 bases separates the germline ends of V and J, which lose 1 base and 6 bases respectively. From the cysteine through the phenylalanine, the CDR3 covers 15 amino acids. The only DNA kept is the CDR3, 45 bases in frame from the first base. From a lookup of the germline V gene, CDR1 and CDR2 are SGHVS and FNYEAQ. Comment on this clonotype: Its antigen target is currently unknown. Base qualities are missing; no much larger clone stands one base away.

The receptor library was made with PCR. Reads for this sample came from an Illumina HiSeq 2500. To reduce PCR and sequencing biases, unique molecular identifiers were built into the TCR beta cDNA libraries. Per 1 to 10 million input T cells, around 500,000 cDNA molecules were obtained, such that each molecule approximated one T cell. The patient libraries were prepared and sequenced using the same protocol as the earlier healthy control dataset. Within a given batch, samples were prepared together, multiplexed and sequenced on the same HiSeq lane. The source study handled its data this way. MIGEC handled the raw barcoded reads, throwing out single-read molecular identifier groups before consensus assembly and CDR3 extraction. Clonotype tables were post-analysed with VDJtools, and diversity was normalized by down-sampling all datasets to the smallest sample size. To correct batch-related cross-sample contamination, repertoire overlap clustering matched CDR3 amino acid sequences but not nucleotide sequences. Through fastp at Q25 and MiXCR, TCRdb rebuilt clones from the public reads, retaining in-frame beta chains. Rows with one shared CDR3 protein collapse into an entry with the most common genes and DNA. Here the V and J calls rest on TCRdb's processing, not on the authors' analysis. For this sample the table gives under 650,000 distinct CDR3 sequences, of which roughly 46% were detected only once. The ten biggest clones cover about 1.5% of the sample.

To demonstrate the VDJtools post-analysis software, TCR beta repertoires were profiled from the peripheral blood of about a dozen young patients with multiple sclerosis. The multiple sclerosis patients were children and adolescents between roughly 6 and 16 years of age. Sequenced: blood. This sequence originates from a girl aged 5-17 years with multiple sclerosis. Recombination joined TRBV7-6 with TRBJ1-1, with a weak D call of TRBD1 (5 bases match). The CDR3 protein sequence reads: CASSLGSYGGAEAFF. The DNA sequence is TGTGCCAGCAGCTTAGGATCATACGGGGGGGCTGAAGCTTTCTTT.